Here is one TCR beta chain with its context. Which antigen it targets is not known. It has no much larger one-base neighbor in the sample; base qualities were not kept. The library was obtained by the immunoSEQ multiplex PCR assay. The immuneACCESS repertoire file appears here via TCRdb, limited to in-frame rearrangements. These files lack a portion of the clones; in checked studies, under half of the deficit traces to unresolved V genes, and the cause of the others is not known. Here the sample has over 450,000 clones; about 80% occur a single time. Clones ranked in the top ten supply more than 0.01% of the sample. V ends up 0 bases short and J 2 bases short, with an unmatched junction base count of 14. The germline V gene provides CDR1 SGHTA and CDR2 FQGNSA. Taken from cysteine to phenylalanine, the CDR3 has 19 residues. Of all the DNA, just the CDR3 is kept, 57 bases in frame from base 1. The sample comes from a study of shared T cell receptors in the human thymus (dated by TCRdb to about 2021). Regarding the study in general: The study examined how self-reactive, shared T-cell receptor alpha chains are generated in the human thymus.

These sequences were also reported in another study, on human thymus T cells. The second study, in turn, reports: In Finland, the donors were immunologically healthy infants who were having open corrective cardiac surgery for congenital heart defects. Thymus tissue was collected as surgical resects that were removed during corrective cardiac surgery. Biased V and J gene segment usage appeared to be present in both thymic and peripheral blood repertoires. Highly overlapping thymic TCR repertoires among unrelated individuals were reported in the related research. The study described the TCR alpha and beta repertoires in under ten infant thymus samples and a few matching peripheral blood samples. The infant donors were about 7 to 250 days old, and the cohort included about 6 males and a couple of females. Thymocytes were mechanically released from the tissue and were stored as pellets of roughly 10-32 million cells at -70 degrees C. A QIAsymphony instrument was used to extract genomic DNA from the frozen cell pellets. TCRB and TCRAD loci were amplified from a standardized quantity of quality-controlled genomic DNA using the immunoSEQ multiplex PCR assay. The V(D)J region was spanned by amplicons of a length sufficient to cover the CDR3 and to identify V and J genes. The commercial immunoSEQ service was used to sequence amplicons on an Illumina platform. Primer bias and sequencing errors were corrected as previously described, and TCRAD and TCRB definitions were based on the IMGT database. The repertoires were analysed using immunoSEQ Analyzer 3.0 and VDJTools for basic statistics, V/J segment usage, diversity estimates, rarefaction and pairwise overlap. Diversity was estimated using the Chao1, ChaoE, Efron-Thisted, Shannon and inverse Simpson indices, and was also estimated on datasets down-sampled to the size of the smallest sample. For repertoire overlap, CDR3 nucleotide sequence, V gene and J gene had to match strictly, and clustering was done by Jaccard-based multidimensional scaling. On average, roughly 850,000 unique TCRB clonotypes were obtained from thymus samples, compared with 65,000 to 90,000 from blood samples.

The sequence joins TRBV7-2 to TRBJ2-3; 7 bases in the middle match TRBD2. Source material: thymocytes. The receptor's source is a boy younger than two with a congenital heart defect. Donor details come from another sample of the same person, matched by shared clones. The DNA reads TGTGCCAGCAGCTTAGCGGGGGGAAGGGAGGGCCGGCCCACAGATACGCAGTATTTT. Translated, this gives CASSLAGGREGRPTDTQYF.